Included here is one T cell receptor (beta chain) sequence, with context. There is no known antigen for this receptor. This could be a read error, since a much larger clone is one nucleotide away. V and J lose 7 bases and 2 bases, and a span of 15 bases separates them. The CDR3 covers 14 residues, taking in both the cysteine and the phenylalanine. The read is trimmed to its CDR3 DNA, 42 bases read in frame from base 1. The CDR1 and CDR2 encoded by the germline V gene are SGHTA and FQGNSA. The protocol used for the library was 5' RACE. Instrument on record: Illumina HiSeq 2500. A second PCR of 7 to 11 cycles was performed with a sample-barcoded 5' primer and a J-beta primer mix. A template-switch 5' adaptor carrying 12 random nucleotides introduced a unique molecular identifier onto each TCR beta cDNA molecule. At least 2.5 million CDR3-containing paired-end reads were obtained from each sample. First-strand cDNA synthesis was performed from all RNA using the Mint cDNA synthesis kit, with priming by a TRBC-specific oligonucleotide. All cDNA was treated with uracil-DNA glycosylase and then went through a first 18-cycle PCR with the universal primers M1SS and BC2_uni_R. Turning to the authors' computational methods: Normalization of each sample was performed by random selection of 1 million high-quality reads, each carrying a distinct molecular identifier. Reads with shared molecular identifiers were discarded instead of being binned into consensus sequences. MiTCR, with a Q25 quality threshold and the strictest error-elimination algorithm, was used for CDR3 identification, clonotype clustering and error correction. A nonparametric unseen species model using Euler transformation provided a lower-bound estimate of total TCR beta diversity. Using fastp trimming at Q25 and MiXCR clonotype assembly, TCRdb reanalyzed the public sequencing data and kept in-frame beta chains. Every distinct CDR3 protein forms one entry, paired with its most common genes and DNA. The V and J calls and clone size come from TCRdb's table, not from the authors' own analysis. For this sample the table gives some 790,000 distinct CDR3 sequences, of which less than 35% were detected only once. Approximately 15% of the sample lies in the top ten.

Systemically healthy Caucasian individuals from Russia, 39 in total and aged roughly 6 to 90 years, were included as donors. Each donor gave 8 to 10 milliliters of peripheral blood, drawn into EDTA-treated Vacutainer tubes. Ficoll-Paque density-gradient centrifugation was used to isolate PBMCs, with at least 6.5 million obtained per sample. Trizol reagent was used to extract total RNA from the PBMCs, yielding at least 6 micrograms per sample. For every donor, an aliquot of PBMCs went through flow cytometry to measure the percentages of naive CD45RAhigh/CD27high T cells. The data are from a study of blood T cells in healthy people across ages (dated by TCRdb to between 2015 and 2016). With respect to the entire study: In model experiments, template switching captured about one uniquely barcoded TCR beta cDNA molecule for every two T cells. Using deep sequencing normalized with unique cDNA molecular identifiers, the study measured how TCR beta repertoire diversity changes with age. To avoid experimental bias, donors of different ages were randomly spread across the sequencing lanes. The study analyzed two additional independent replicas of 1 million unique cDNA reads from the same blood draw for two donors, one aged 18 to 30 and one aged 80 or older. The donors were divided into four age groups: young (average around 16 years), middle-aged (approximately 39), aged (roughly 60) and long-lived (around 80).

Overall study results and their limits: There was a strong correlation between observed TCR beta diversity and the percentage of naive T cells measured by flow cytometry. As age increased, observed TCR beta diversity per million T cells dropped in a roughly linear way, and a significant reduction was already evident by age roughly 40. Since profiling was done on bulk unsorted PBMCs, naive and antigen-experienced compartments could not be conclusively compared. The CMV infection status of donors was not known, potentially confounding age-related changes in expanded clonotypes. The long-lived group showed more naive CD4+ T cells, fewer expanded clones and increased TCR diversity than the aged group, suggesting age selection. Estimates of total diversity based on one million sequenced T cells were considered lower bounds and underestimates.

The sequence links TRBV7-2 to TRBJ2-7; TRBD2 is possibly the D segment (6 matching bases). The receptor comes from an elderly woman in good health. The source material was blood. The base sequence is TGTGCCAGCACTCGCGGGCGGGGAGCCTACGAGCAGTACTTC. Its translation is CASTRGRGAYEQYF.